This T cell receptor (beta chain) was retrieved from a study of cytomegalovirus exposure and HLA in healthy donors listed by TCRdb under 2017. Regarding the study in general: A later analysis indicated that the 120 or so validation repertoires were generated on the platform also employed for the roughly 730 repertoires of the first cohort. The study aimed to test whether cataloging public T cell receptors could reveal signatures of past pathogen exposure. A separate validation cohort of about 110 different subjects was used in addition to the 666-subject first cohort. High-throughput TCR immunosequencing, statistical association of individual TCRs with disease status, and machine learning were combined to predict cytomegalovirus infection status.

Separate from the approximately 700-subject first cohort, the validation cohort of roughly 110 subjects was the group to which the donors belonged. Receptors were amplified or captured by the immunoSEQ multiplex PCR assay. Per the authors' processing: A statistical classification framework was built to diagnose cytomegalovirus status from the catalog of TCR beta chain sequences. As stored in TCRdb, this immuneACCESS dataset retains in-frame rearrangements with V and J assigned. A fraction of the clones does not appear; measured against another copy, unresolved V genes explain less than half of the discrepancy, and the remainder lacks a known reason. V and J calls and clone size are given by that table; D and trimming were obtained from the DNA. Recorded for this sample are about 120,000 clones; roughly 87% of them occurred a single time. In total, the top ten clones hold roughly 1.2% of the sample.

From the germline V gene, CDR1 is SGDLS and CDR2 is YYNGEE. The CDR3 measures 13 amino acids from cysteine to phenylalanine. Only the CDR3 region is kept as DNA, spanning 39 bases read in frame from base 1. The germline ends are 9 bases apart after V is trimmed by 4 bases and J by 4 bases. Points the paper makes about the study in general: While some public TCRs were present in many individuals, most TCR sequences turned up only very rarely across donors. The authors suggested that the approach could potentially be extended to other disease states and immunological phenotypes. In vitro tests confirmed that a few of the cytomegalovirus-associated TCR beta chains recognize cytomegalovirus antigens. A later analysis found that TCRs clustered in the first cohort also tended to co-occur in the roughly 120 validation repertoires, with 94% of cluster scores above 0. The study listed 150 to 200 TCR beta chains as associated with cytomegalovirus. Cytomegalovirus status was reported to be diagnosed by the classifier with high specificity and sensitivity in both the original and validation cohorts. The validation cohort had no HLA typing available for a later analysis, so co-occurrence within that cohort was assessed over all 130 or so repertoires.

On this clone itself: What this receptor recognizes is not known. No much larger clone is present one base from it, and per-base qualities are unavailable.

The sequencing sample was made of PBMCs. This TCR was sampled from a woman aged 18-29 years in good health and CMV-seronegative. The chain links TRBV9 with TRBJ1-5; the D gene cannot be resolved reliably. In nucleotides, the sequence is TGTGCCAGCAGCCGGACGGGGAATCAGCCCCAGCATTTT. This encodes CASSRTGNQPQHF. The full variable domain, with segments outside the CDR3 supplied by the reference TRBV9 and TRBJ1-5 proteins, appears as DSGVTQTPKHLITATGQRVTLRCSPRSGDLSVYWYQQSLDQGLQFLIQYYNGEERAKGNILERFSAQQFPDLHSELNLSSLELGDSALYFCASSRTGNQPQHFGDGTRLSIL.